The rows below give T cell receptor beta chains drawn from one sample of a study of T cell responses to AZD1222 COVID-19 vaccine. Profiled with immunoSEQ multiplex PCR; TCRdb holds only in-frame clones, not every one. The data show about 69,000 clones, with roughly 85% seen just once and 20% to 30% held by the top ten. The starting material was peripheral blood, obtained 28 days after the second AZD1222 dose. Receptor source: an adult who received the AZD1222 COVID-19 vaccine. The CDR3 runs from the conserved cysteine through the conserved F or W. A D gene is named only where the DNA matches it firmly. Clone size is not always given. Where it is, it says once, few, many or a class for expanded clones.

D gene	clone size	V gene	J gene	CDR3 DNA	CDR3 protein
NA	NA	TRBV6-1	TRBJ1-1	TGTGCCAGCAGTGAAGCCGGAGCGAACACTGAAGCTTTCTTT	CASSEAGANTEAFF
NA	NA	TRBV21-1	TRBJ2-7	TGTGCCAGCAGCAAAGCCGGGACAGGGGTCCTCGAGCAGTACTTC	CASSKAGTGVLEQYF
NA	NA	TRBV5-1	TRBJ1-1	TGCGCCAGCAGCTTGGAAGGGCGGACTGAAGCTTTCTTT	CASSLEGRTEAFF
NA	few	TRBV20-1	TRBJ2-3	TGCAGTGCTCCCGATACGCAGTATTTT	CSAPDTQYF
NA	NA	TRBV30	TRBJ1-6	TGTGCCTGGAGTGCCACCCGGGTTTCACCCCTCCACTTT	CAWSATRVSPLHF
NA	few	TRBV6-1	TRBJ1-2	TGTGCCAGCAGTCCAACAGGGTTGGGCTATGGCTACACCTTC	CASSPTGLGYGYTF
NA	NA	TRBV10-1	TRBJ2-3	TGCGCCAGCAGCTCACAGTCCACAGATACGCAGTATTTT	CASSSQSTDTQYF
NA	NA	TRBV11-2	TRBJ2-2	TGTGCCAGCAGCTTGCACCGCTATACCGGGGAGCTGTTTTTT	CASSLHRYTGELFF
NA	few	TRBV10-2	TRBJ2-5	TGCGCCAGCAGTGGTGGGGGCCAAGAGACCCAGTACTTC	CASSGGGQETQYF
NA	few	TRBV5-1	TRBJ2-7	TGCGCCAGCAGCAACGGGACTGGACCCTACGAGCAGTACTTC	CASSNGTGPYEQYF
NA	NA	TRBV29-1	TRBJ1-2	TGCAGCGTTGCAGGGACGAAAACTAACTATGGCTACACCTTC	CSVAGTKTNYGYTF
NA	once	TRBV5-1	TRBJ2-1	TGCGCCAGCTTCCCCTATCCTTCCAATGAGCAGTTCTTC	CASFPYPSNEQFF
NA	NA	TRBV11-3	TRBJ2-5	TGTGCCAGCAGCTTAAACAGCTATCTGAAAGAGACCCAGTACTTC	CASSLNSYLKETQYF
TRBD2	few	TRBV7-2	TRBJ2-3	TGTGCCAGCAGCTTAGTAGGCGGGGGGGTCACAGATACGCAGTATTTT	CASSLVGGGVTDTQYF
NA	NA	TRBV5-1	TRBJ2-7	TGCGCCAGCAGCTTTGACACCCCATCCTACGAGCAGTACTTC	CASSFDTPSYEQYF
NA	NA	TRBV10-3	TRBJ2-7	TGTGCCACCGCGGGACAGCTTAACGAGCAGTACTTC	CATAGQLNEQYF
TRBD2	NA	TRBV30	TRBJ2-2	TGTGCCTTCAGGCGGATACTAGCGGTCACCGGGGAGCTGTTTTTT	CAFRRILAVTGELFF
TRBD1	NA	TRBV18	TRBJ1-1	TGTGCCAGCTCACCACAGCCGGGACAGGGATTTTACATGAACACTGAAGCTTTCTTT	CASSPQPGQGFYMNTEAFF
TRBD1	NA	TRBV6-5	TRBJ1-2	TGTGCCAGCAGGCAGGACAGGGAAGGCTATGGCTACACCTTC	CASRQDREGYGYTF
NA	NA	TRBV25-1	TRBJ1-6	TGTGCCAGCAGGGAAACAGGGACTGGCTCACCCCTCCACTTT	CASRETGTGSPLHF
NA	NA	TRBV11-3	TRBJ2-7	TGTGCCAGCAGCTTTGTTAGAGTTCTGGGGTACGAGCAGTACTTC	CASSFVRVLGYEQYF
NA	NA	TRBV5-3	TRBJ1-3	TGTGCCGGGGAAGGATGGCCAGCCAGAAACTCTGGAAACACCATATATTTT	CAGEGWPARNSGNTIYF
NA	NA	TRBV7-9	TRBJ1-6	TGTGCCAGCAGTTCTACAGGGTCCTCACCCCTCCACTTT	CASSSTGSSPLHF
NA	NA	TRBV11-3	TRBJ2-7	TGTGCCAGCAGCTCAACCGCAGGGGTCGAGCAGTACTTC	CASSSTAGVEQYF
NA	few	TRBV6-1	TRBJ1-1	TGTGCCAGCAGTGCCATGTGGGTGGACGCGATGAACACTGAAGCTTTCTTT	CASSAMWVDAMNTEAFF
NA	NA	TRBV5-1	TRBJ1-6	TGCGCCAGCAGCCACCGGACGGATTCACCCCTCCACTTT	CASSHRTDSPLHF
TRBD2	NA	TRBV6-1	TRBJ2-3	TGTGCCAGCAGTGGAATTAGCGGGGGGGGGACAGATACGCAGTATTTT	CASSGISGGGTDTQYF
TRBD1	NA	TRBV6-5	TRBJ1-6	TGTGCCAGCACCAGTACAGGGGGGCAGAATTCACCCCTCCACTTT	CASTSTGGQNSPLHF
NA	NA	TRBV12-3/TRBV12-4	TRBJ2-7	TGTGCCAGCAGCACCAAGGGGGGGAACGAGCAGTACTTC	CASSTKGGNEQYF
TRBD2	NA	TRBV27	TRBJ2-7	TGTGCCAGCAGTTTATCCCTAGCGGGCAACTACGAGCAGTACTTC	CASSLSLAGNYEQYF
NA	NA	TRBV20-1	TRBJ2-2	TGCAGTGCTAGTCAGGGGAGCACCGGGGAGCTGTTTTTT	CSASQGSTGELFF
TRBD2	few	TRBV4-1	TRBJ2-7	TGCGCCAGCAGCCAAGAGAAGCTAGCGGGAGGGCCGGACGAGCAGTACTTC	CASSQEKLAGGPDEQYF
NA	NA	TRBV19	TRBJ1-6	TGTGCCAGTAGGGAACAGGGAAGCTCCTATAATTCACCCCTCCACTTT	CASREQGSSYNSPLHF
NA	NA	TRBV19	TRBJ1-2	TGTGCCAGTAGTTACAGCTATGGCTACACCTTC	CASSYSYGYTF